The T cell receptor beta chain under discussion was sequenced for a study of blood T cell repertoires in COVID-19. The overall study: Donors in the United States, Italy and Spain gave samples during acute or convalescent COVID-19. T cells, B-cell-depleted T cells, or PBMCs supplied cDNA or gDNA.

The V segment lost 6 bases and the J segment 8 bases; nucleotides outside the gene matches: 4. CDR1 and CDR2 (germline): SQVTM, ANQGSEA. CDR3 length: 11 amino acids. Participants were aged roughly 18 to 89 years, lived in roughly 25 US areas, and enrolled virtually. Symptom resolution, clearance, or two negative PCRs marked the recovered donors of Cohort 3. The protocol was immunoSEQ multiplex PCR, while the TCRdb copy is restricted to in-frame clones and leaves out a portion. The sample shows about 480,000 clones, approximately 88% of them seen only once. The count of this clone is one. The rearrangement links TRBV29-1 to TRBJ2-3; TRBD1 matches at 8 bases. Sequencing used PBMCs or T cells enriched from blood (not recorded which). This TCR came from a woman aged 35 to 49 who had recovered from COVID-19. As DNA, the CDR3 is TGCAGCGTGGGGGACAGGTCTACGCAGTATTTT. It specifies CSVGDRSTQYF.